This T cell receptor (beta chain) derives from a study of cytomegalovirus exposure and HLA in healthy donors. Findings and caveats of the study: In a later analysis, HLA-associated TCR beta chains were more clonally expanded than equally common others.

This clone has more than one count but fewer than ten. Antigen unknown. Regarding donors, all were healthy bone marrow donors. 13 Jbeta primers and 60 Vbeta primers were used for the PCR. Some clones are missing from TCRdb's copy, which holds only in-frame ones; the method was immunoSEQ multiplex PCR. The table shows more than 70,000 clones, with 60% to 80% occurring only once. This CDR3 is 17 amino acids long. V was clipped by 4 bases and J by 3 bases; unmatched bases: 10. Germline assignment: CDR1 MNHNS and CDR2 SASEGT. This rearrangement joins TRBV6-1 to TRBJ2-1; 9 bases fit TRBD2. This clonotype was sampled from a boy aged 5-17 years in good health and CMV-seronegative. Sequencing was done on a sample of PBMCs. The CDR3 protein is CASSVIPPSGDYNEQFF. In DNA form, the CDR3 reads TGTGCCAGCAGTGTTATACCACCTAGCGGGGACTACAATGAGCAGTTCTTC.